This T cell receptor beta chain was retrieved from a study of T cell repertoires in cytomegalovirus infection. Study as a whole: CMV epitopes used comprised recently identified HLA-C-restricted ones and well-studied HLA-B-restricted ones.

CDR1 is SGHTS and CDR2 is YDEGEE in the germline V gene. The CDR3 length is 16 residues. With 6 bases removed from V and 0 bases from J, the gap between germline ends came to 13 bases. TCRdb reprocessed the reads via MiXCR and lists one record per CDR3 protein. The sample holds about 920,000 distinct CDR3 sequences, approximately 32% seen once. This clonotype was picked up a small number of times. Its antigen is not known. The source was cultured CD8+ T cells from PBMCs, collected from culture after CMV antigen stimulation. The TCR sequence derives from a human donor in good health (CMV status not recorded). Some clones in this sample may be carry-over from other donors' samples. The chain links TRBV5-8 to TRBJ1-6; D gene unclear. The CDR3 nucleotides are TGTGCCAGCAACTCCGGGTTCCTCTCCTATAATTCACCCCTCCACTTT. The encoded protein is CASNSGFLSYNSPLHF.